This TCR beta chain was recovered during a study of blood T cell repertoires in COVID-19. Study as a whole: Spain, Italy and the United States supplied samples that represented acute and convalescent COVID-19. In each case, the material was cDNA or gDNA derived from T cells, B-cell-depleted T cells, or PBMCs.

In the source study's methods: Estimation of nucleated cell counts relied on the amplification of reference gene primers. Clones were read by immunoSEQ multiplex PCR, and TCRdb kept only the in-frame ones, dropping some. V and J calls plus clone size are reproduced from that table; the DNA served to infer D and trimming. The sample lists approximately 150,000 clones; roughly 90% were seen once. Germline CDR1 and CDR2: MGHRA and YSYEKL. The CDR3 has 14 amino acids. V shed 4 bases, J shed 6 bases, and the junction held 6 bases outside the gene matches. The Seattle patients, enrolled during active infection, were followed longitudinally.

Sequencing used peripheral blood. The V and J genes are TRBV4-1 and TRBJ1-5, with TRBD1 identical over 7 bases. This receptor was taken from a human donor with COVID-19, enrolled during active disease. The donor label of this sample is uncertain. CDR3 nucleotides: TGCGCCAGCAGCCGCCCAGGGACAGCTCAGCCCCAGCATTTT. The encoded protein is CASSRPGTAQPQHF.